The TCR beta chain under discussion was sequenced for a study of siplizumab effects on memory and regulatory T cells (dated by TCRdb to about 2019). A note on the overall study: The study examined how the anti-CD2 antibody siplizumab affects alloreactive T-cell subsets in allogeneic mixed lymphocyte reactions built from human PBMCs. On the study overall, not on this receptor specifically: Greater diversity appeared to be present in unstimulated naive T cells than in memory T cells, and a substantial contribution to the alloresponse seemed to be made by naive cells. Because sequences at frequencies below about 10^-5 were poorly captured, only a minor fraction of alloreactive clones could be mapped back to unstimulated subsets. Siplizumab significantly lowered the cumulative frequency of alloreactive sequences that could be traced to unstimulated CD4+ memory T cells. In reactions with siplizumab, an average of 68.8% of mappable alloreactive CD4+ clones were Treg-derived, compared with 25% to 30% in control reactions. About 80-96% of proliferating CD4+ or CD8+ clones could not be given a naive or memory phenotype. Whether proliferating Tregs from siplizumab cultures actually had suppressive function was not functionally confirmed.

With respect to this clone: This clone's antigen is unknown. Base qualities are not at hand, and no much larger clone is one base apart.

Sorted unstimulated T cells and proliferating T cells recovered from mixed lymphocyte reactions underwent TCRbeta CDR3 sequencing. Fresh whole blood from fewer than 12 HLA-typed healthy donors was used to isolate PBMCs. To map where alloreactive clones came from, unstimulated CD4+ non-regulatory T cells were FACS-sorted. From the cysteine through the phenylalanine, the CDR3 covers 13 amino acids. CDR3 DNA only is kept here, 39 bases in frame from base 1. In the germline V gene, CDR1 corresponds to MNHEY and CDR2 to SVGAGI. The germline ends are 9 bases apart after V is trimmed by 2 bases and J by 4 bases. Library method: the immunoSEQ multiplex PCR assay. Each sample had 90,000 to 100,000 TCR templates assayed by the deep sequencing platform. Genomic DNA extracted from sorted T cells was the material used for TCRbeta CDR3 sequencing. Under the source paper's analysis protocol: Clonal analysis of TCRbeta CDR3 data was done in the R programming language. Alloreactive CD4+ and CD8+ clones were identified by comparing unstimulated samples to CFSE-low samples taken after the reaction. By matching sequences to the repertoires of sorted unstimulated Treg and non-Treg cells, each alloreactive CD4+ clone was assigned a regulatory or non-regulatory origin. TCRdb holds this immuneACCESS table with in-frame rearrangements only. Some clones are missing; in checked studies, unresolved V genes explain under half, and the rest has no known cause. That table furnishes V, J and clone size, whereas the DNA furnished D and trimming. This sample comprises roughly 110,000 clones, roughly 93% of them detected only once. The ten largest clonotypes hold around 0.15% of the sample.

The TCR comes from a human donor in good health. The rearranged chain carries TRBV6-5 and TRBJ2-7, and the D gene may be TRBD2, 6 bases matching. Input material: non-Treg CD4+ T cells sorted from blood. The cell subset or site label of this sample denotes: FACS-sorted unstimulated CD4+ non-regulatory T cells. The CDR3 amino acid sequence is: CASSYIGGYEQYF. In nucleotides, the sequence is TGTGCCAGCAGTTACATCGGGGGTTACGAGCAGTACTTC.